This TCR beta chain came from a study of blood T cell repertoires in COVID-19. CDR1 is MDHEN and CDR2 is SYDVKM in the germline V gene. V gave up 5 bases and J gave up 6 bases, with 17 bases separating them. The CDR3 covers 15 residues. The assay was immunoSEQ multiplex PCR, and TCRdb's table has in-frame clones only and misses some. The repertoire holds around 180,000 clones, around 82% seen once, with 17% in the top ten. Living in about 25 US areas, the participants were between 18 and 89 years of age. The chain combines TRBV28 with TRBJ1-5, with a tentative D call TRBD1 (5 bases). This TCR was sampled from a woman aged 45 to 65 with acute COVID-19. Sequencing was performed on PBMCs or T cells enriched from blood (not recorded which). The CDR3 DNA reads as TGTGCCAGCAGTCGGGCAGGGCCGGGCCCTCAGCCCCAGCATTTT. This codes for CASSRAGPGPQPQHF.